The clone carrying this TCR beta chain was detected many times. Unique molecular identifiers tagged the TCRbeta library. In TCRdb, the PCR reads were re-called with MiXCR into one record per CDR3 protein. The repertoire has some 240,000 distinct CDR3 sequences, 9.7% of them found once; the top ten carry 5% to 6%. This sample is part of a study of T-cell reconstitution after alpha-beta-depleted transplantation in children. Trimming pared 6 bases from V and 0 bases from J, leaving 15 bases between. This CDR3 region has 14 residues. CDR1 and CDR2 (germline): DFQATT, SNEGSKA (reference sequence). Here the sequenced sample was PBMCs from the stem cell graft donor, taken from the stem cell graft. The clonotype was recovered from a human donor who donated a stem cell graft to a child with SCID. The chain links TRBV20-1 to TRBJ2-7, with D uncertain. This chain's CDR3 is CSASLPRSSYEQYF. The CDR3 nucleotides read TGCAGTGCCTCTTTACCTCGGTCCTCCTACGAGCAGTACTTC.